Included here is one T cell receptor (beta chain) sequence, with context. The sample belongs to a study of blood T cell repertoires in COVID-19. The authors' processing: Reference gene primer amplification yielded estimated nucleated cell counts. The method was immunoSEQ multiplex PCR; TCRdb's version includes in-frame clones alone and lacks a portion of them. The DNA gave D and trimming, while V, J and clone size come from that table. The table has 260,000 or so clones, roughly 76% seen once. One Seattle source followed patients from active infection through their disease course. The V gene's germline CDR1 is SGHVS and CDR2 FQNEAQ. V lost 5 bases, J lost 8 bases, and 7 bases stayed unmatched. The CDR3 is 14 amino acids.

The TCR sequence derives from a woman of 80 years or more with COVID-19, enrolled during active disease. The material sequenced was peripheral blood. This chain uses TRBV7-8 with TRBJ2-1; TRBD1 matches 9 bases. CDR3: CASSARQGVYEQFF. CDR3 DNA sequence: TGTGCCAGCAGCGCCCGACAGGGGGTATATGAGCAGTTCTTC.